This TCR beta chain was identified during a study of patients and donors after allogeneic stem cell transplantation. TCRdb called the RT-PCR reads again in MiXCR, with one record for every CDR3 protein. The sample has about 960,000 distinct CDR3 sequences; 15% to 20% are singletons. J gave up 4 bases and V 6 bases, and 10 bases lay outside the gene matches. The CDR3 contains 15 residues. The chain joins TRBV12-3 or TRBV12-4 to TRBJ2-5; TRBD1 aligns across 8 bases. The sequenced material came from blood, either unsorted or a sorted T cell fraction (not recorded which). This sequence originates from a human donor who was either an allogeneic HSCT recipient or a stem cell or donor lymphocyte infusion donor (not recorded which). It is not recorded whose cells these are; they may come from a transplant donor. The CDR3 sequence is CASRNRGAQRETQYF. The CDR3 region has the DNA TGTGCCAGCAGAAACAGGGGGGCGCAAAGAGAGACCCAGTACTTC.